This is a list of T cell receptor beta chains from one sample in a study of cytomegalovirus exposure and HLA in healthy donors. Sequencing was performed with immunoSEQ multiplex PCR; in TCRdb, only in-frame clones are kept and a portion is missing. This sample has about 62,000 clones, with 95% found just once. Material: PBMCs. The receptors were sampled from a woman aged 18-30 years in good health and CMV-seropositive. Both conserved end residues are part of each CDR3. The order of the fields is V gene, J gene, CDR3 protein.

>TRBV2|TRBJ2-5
CASSELGTGGWETQYF
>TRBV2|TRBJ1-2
CASSEGDRGRRGYTF
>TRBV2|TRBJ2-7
CASSPGGEQYF
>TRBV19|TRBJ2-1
CASSRKTGGDPKFF
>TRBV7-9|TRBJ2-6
CASSPGVPEANVLTF
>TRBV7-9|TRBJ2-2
CASTTGLAGGTGELFF
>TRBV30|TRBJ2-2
CAWSLSNQGVTSYGELFF
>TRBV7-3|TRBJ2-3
CASSPGLQDTQYF
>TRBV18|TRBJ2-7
CASSKTGTGATYEQYF
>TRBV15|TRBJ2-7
CATSRLAGIHEQYF
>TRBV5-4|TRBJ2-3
CASSSTGGTDTQYF
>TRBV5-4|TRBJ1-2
CASSLAEASYGYTF
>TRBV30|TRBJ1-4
CAWNRGTNEKLFF
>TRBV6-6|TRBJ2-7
CASKLRETYEQYF
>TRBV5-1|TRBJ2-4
CASSEGTGLAKNIQYF
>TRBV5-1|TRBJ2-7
CASWGGGPPYEQYF
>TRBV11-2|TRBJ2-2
CASSLSPITGELFF